This T cell receptor beta chain was captured by sequencing in a study of cytomegalovirus exposure and HLA in healthy donors. Points from the study as a whole: Three CMV-associated chains proved CMV antigen-specific in vitro. Many donors carried some public TCRs, although rarity characterized most TCR sequences. A list of approximately 160 TCR beta chains associated with cytomegalovirus was given.

The germline gives CDR1 PRHDT, CDR2 FYEKMQ (reference sequence). Trimming cost V 1 base and J 2 bases; bases outside gene matches: 3. The CDR3 is 15 residues long. Among the 110 or so subjects of the validation cohort, separate from the roughly 730-subject first cohort, were the donors. This table comes from immunoSEQ multiplex PCR, and its TCRdb copy is limited to in-frame clones, with some not included. This table has under 400,000 clones, 70% to 90% appearing once. With respect to this clone: Antigen unknown.

The clonotype was recovered from a young woman in good health and CMV-seronegative. Material: PBMCs. This chain joins TRBV13 and TRBJ2-7; 9 bases match TRBD2. Here the CDR3 reads CASSLALAGPYEQYF. In nucleotides, the CDR3 is TGTGCCAGCAGCTTAGCACTAGCGGGCCCCTACGAGCAGTACTTC.